One and the same sample provided the 30 T cell receptor beta chains below, sequenced in a study of cytotoxic CD8 clonotypes in ibrutinib-treated CLL (dated by TCRdb to the early 2020s). Per the publication, the time point label means: about a year on ibrutinib. The library relied on the immunoSEQ multiplex PCR assay. The table was pulled from immuneACCESS by TCRdb, which kept in-frame rearrangements only. Such tables lose some clones; where checked, under half of the loss comes from unresolved V genes, and the rest has no known cause. The sample table shows some 160,000 clones, and 81% are seen once. The top ten clonotypes cover around 2% of the sample. The starting material was PBMCs, obtained after 12 months of ibrutinib treatment. Receptors originate from a human donor with chronic lymphocytic leukemia.

This clone appeared a single time. The V and J genes are TRBV7-3 and TRBJ2-3; D ambiguous. This CDR3 is built from 14 residues. CDR1 is SGHTA, CDR2 FQGTGA, per germline. V lost 4 bases, J lost 3 bases, and 11 bases lay in between. The CDR3 here is CASSSRARTDTQYF. CDR3 DNA: TGTGCCAGCAGCTCGCGCGCCCGGACAGATACGCAGTATTTT.

This clone was seen only a few times. The V call is TRBV28, the J call TRBJ1-5, with D tentatively TRBD1 (5 bases). The CDR3 consists of 14 residues. V was shortened by 3 bases and J by 2 bases, with 8 bases between the two germline ends. Germline V gene lookup returns CDR1 MDHEN and CDR2 SYDVKM. The CDR3 region is CASSFQGGNQPQHF. DNA of the CDR3: TGTGCCAGCAGTTTTCAGGGAGGCAATCAGCCCCAGCATTTT.

This sequence joins TRBV6-1 and TRBJ2-7; TRBD2 matches 10 bases. Germline V lookup: CDR1 MNHNS, CDR2 SASEGT. Trimming cost V 1 base and J 4 bases; bases outside gene matches: 7. The CDR3 contains 16 residues. CDR3 sequence reads: CASSEEASGGAYEQYF. CDR3 nucleotide sequence: TGTGCCAGCAGTGAAGAAGCGAGCGGGGGGGCATACGAGCAGTACTTC.

The rearrangement joins TRBV28 to TRBJ2-5; perhaps TRBD2 as D (7 bases). CDR1 and CDR2 (germline): MDHEN, SYDVKM. The CDR3 loop spans 16 amino acids. V dropped 5 bases and J dropped 3 bases, with 19 bases sitting between them. The CDR3 protein is CASSRRGGRLKETQYF. For the CDR3, the DNA is TGTGCCAGCAGTAGGAGGGGGGGGCGACTCAAAGAGACCCAGTACTTC.

The chain joins TRBV4-1 to TRBJ1-2; 9 bases align to TRBD1. Germline CDR1 reads MGHRA; CDR2 reads YSYEKL. V trimming: 1 base; J trimming: 8 bases; junction bases outside the gene matches: 11. CDR3 size: 16 residues. CDR3 residues: CASSQATPQGARGYTF. CDR3 DNA sequence: TGCGCCAGCAGCCAAGCGACACCACAGGGGGCGCGAGGCTACACCTTC.

This rearrangement joins TRBV7-9 to TRBJ2-6; D is unclear. This CDR3 region has 16 residues. Germline V gene data show CDR1 as SEHNR and CDR2 as FQNEAQ (reference sequence). With 5 bases removed from V and 0 bases from J, the gap between germline ends came to 11 bases. Here the CDR3 DNA reads TGTGCCAGCAGCCCTCCCGTCGTCTCTGGGGCCAACGTCCTGACTTTC. Residues: CASSPPVVSGANVLTF. Full variable domain (rest looked up from reference TRBV7-9 and TRBJ2-6): DTGVSQNPRHKITKRGQNVTFRCDPISEHNRLYWYRQTLGQGPEFLTYFQNEAQLEKSRLLSDRFSAERPKGSFSTLEIQRTEQGDSAMYLCASSPPVVSGANVLTFGAGSRLTVL.

The CDR3 region has the DNA TGTGCCAGCAGTTTCCGGGACGGTGAAACGTGGCCCCAGCATTTT. This encodes CASSFRDGETWPQHF. This sequence joins TRBV6-5 and TRBJ1-5; D possibly corresponds to TRBD1 (5 bases). The CDR3 runs 15 residues. Trimming cost V 4 bases and J 9 bases, with 19 bases left between them. Germline-derived CDR1 and CDR2 are MNHEY and SVGAGI.

The rearrangement joins TRBV6-5 to TRBJ1-1, with D unresolved. The CDR3 length is 11 residues. CDR1 and CDR2 from the germline V gene are MNHEY and SVGAGI. The V and J ends lost 2 bases and 8 bases respectively, with 6 bases between them. CDR3 sequence: CASSYGREAFF. The CDR3 region has the DNA TGTGCCAGCAGTTACGGACGCGAAGCTTTCTTT.

CDR3 in DNA: TGTGCCAGCATCTTCCAACTGGGGTACTATGGCTACACCTTC. This sequence encodes CASIFQLGYYGYTF. The V call is TRBV2, the J call TRBJ1-2; D is unclear. Between the trimmed V and J ends, which lost 7 bases and 3 bases, there was a span of 15 bases. The CDR3 contains 14 residues. Germline values: CDR1 SNHLY, CDR2 FYNNEI.

The V and J genes are TRBV18 and TRBJ1-3; D is uncertain. The CDR3 consists of 14 residues. Trimming cost V 2 bases and J 0 bases, with 5 bases left between them. From germline, CDR1 is KGHSH and CDR2 LQKENI. The CDR3 here is CASSPDNSGNTIYF. CDR3 DNA: TGTGCCAGCTCACCAGATAACTCTGGAAACACCATATATTTT. Filled out from reference TRBV18 and TRBJ1-3, the complete variable domain reads NAGVMQNPRHLVRRRGQEARLRCSPMKGHSHVYWYRQLPEEGLKFMVYLQKENIIDESGMPKERFSAEFPKEGPSILRIQQVVRGDSAAYFCASSPDNSGNTIYFGEGSWLTVV.

A few counts support this clone. The CDR3 protein is CSVSTPRGRAYGYTF. The CDR3 DNA reads TGCAGCGTTTCTACTCCGAGGGGGCGCGCCTATGGCTACACCTTC. The rearrangement links TRBV29-1 to TRBJ1-2; 7 bases map to TRBD1. V shed 5 bases, J shed 4 bases, and the junction held 13 bases outside the gene matches. The germline V gene has CDR1 SQVTM and CDR2 ANQGSEA. The length of the CDR3 is 15 residues.

The chain recombines TRBV18 with TRBJ2-5; D gene uncertain. Germline CDR1 is KGHSH and CDR2 is LQKENI. CDR3 length: 12 amino acids. Trimming took off 1 base at V and 3 bases at J, with 3 bases between the two ends. CDR3 DNA: TGTGCCAGCTCACCACGGGAAGAGACCCAGTACTTC. Translated: CASSPREETQYF.

This chain connects TRBV6-5 to TRBJ2-5; TRBD1 is a possible D gene (6 bases). Trimming took 6 bases from V and 4 from J, leaving 12 bases between them. Germline CDR1 reads MNHEY; CDR2 reads SVGAGI. The CDR3 is 13 amino acids. The CDR3 nucleotides are TGTGCCAGCAGCCCCAGGGGTAGAGAGACCCAGTACTTC. This translates into CASSPRGRETQYF.

This clone was observed once. V usage is TRBV27 and J usage is TRBJ1-5; D may be TRBD1 (6 bases). There are 14 residues in the CDR3. Germline CDR1 is MNHEY and CDR2 is SMNVEV (reference sequence). Trimming pared 3 bases from V and 7 bases from J, leaving 13 bases between. The CDR3 DNA follows: TGTGCCAGCAGTTTCCGGCAGGGGAGACAGCCCCAGCATTTT. This encodes CASSFRQGRQPQHF.

This clone was seen just once. This rearrangement joins TRBV6-5 to TRBJ2-7; TRBD2 matches 9 bases. The J segment lost 4 bases and the V segment lost 5 bases, leaving 9 bases of the junction unmatched. Germline loops: CDR1 MNHEY, CDR2 SVGAGI. The CDR3 runs to 15 residues. In DNA form, the CDR3 reads TGTGCCAGCAGTGGGATCGGCGGGGGGGCATACGAGCAGTACTTC. It yields the protein CASSGIGGGAYEQYF.

This chain joins TRBV27 and TRBJ2-5; D is possibly TRBD1 (5 bases). V lost 5 bases and J lost 1, with 11 bases in between. CDR3 length: 14 amino acids. Germline CDR1 and CDR2: MNHEY and SMNVEV (reference sequence). The CDR3 DNA reads as TGTGCCAGCAGTCCCCAAGGGGTCCAAGAGACCCAGTACTTC. Translation gives CASSPQGVQETQYF.

The V gene is TRBV2, the J gene TRBJ2-7; 8 bases map to TRBD1. Germline V gene sequence: CDR1 SNHLY, CDR2 FYNNEI. The J segment lost 3 bases and the V segment lost 6 bases, leaving 7 bases of the junction unmatched. The CDR3 spans 14 residues. CDR3 bases: TGTGCCAGCAGAGCGACCAGGGGGCTCTACGAGCAGTACTTC. It encodes CASRATRGLYEQYF.

This sequence joins TRBV7-2 and TRBJ2-5; a weak D match, TRBD2 (5 bases). Germline V lookup: CDR1 SGHTA, CDR2 FQGNSA. The CDR3 has 17 amino acids. V lost 6 bases to trimming and J lost 0 bases, with 20 bases between them. Here the CDR3 DNA reads TGTGCCAGCAGTTCTCCTCGGCCTAGCTCCAACCAAGAGACCCAGTACTTC. This codes for CASSSPRPSSNQETQYF. Full variable domain (missing parts from reference TRBV7-2 and TRBJ2-5): GAGVSQSPSNKVTEKGKDVELRCDPISGHTALYWYRQSLGQGLEFLIYFQGNSAPDKSGLPSDRFSAERTGGSVSTLTIQRTQQEDSAVYLCASSSPRPSSNQETQYFGPGTRLLVL.

V usage is TRBV4-2 and J usage is TRBJ2-7; D not resolved. Deletions cut 0 bases from V and 5 bases from J, with 2 bases between. Germline values: CDR1 LGHNA, CDR2 YNFKEQ. The CDR3 is made up of 11 amino acids. The CDR3 is CASSQENEQYF. The CDR3 DNA sequence: TGTGCCAGCAGCCAAGAAAACGAGCAGTACTTC.

This sequence joins TRBV5-6 and TRBJ1-1; tentatively, D is TRBD1 (5 bases). Deletions cut 1 base from V and 3 bases from J, with 13 bases between. Germline CDR1 SGHDT, CDR2 YYEEEE. The length of the CDR3 is 15 residues. The CDR3 bases are TGTGCCAGCAGCTTGAAGGGGTCTGTTTACACTGAAGCTTTCTTT. It translates to CASSLKGSVYTEAFF.

The genes are TRBV4-3 and TRBJ2-2; weak D call: TRBD2 (5 bases). The V end lost 1 base, the J end lost 3 bases, and 9 bases lay between the germline ends. The length of the CDR3 is 15 residues. Germline V CDR1 and CDR2: LGHNA, YSLEER. The CDR3 is CASSQGGVHTGELFF. For the CDR3, the DNA is TGCGCCAGCAGCCAAGGGGGAGTACACACCGGGGAGCTGTTTTTT.

The rearrangement links TRBV10-3 to TRBJ2-1, with a possible D match to TRBD2 (5 bases). This CDR3 is built from 15 residues. Trimming shortened V by 6 bases and J by 9 bases, and 21 bases separated the two germline ends. CDR1 and CDR2 from the germline V gene are ENHRY and SYGVKD. CDR3 nucleotide sequence: TGTGCCATCAGCGACCGGGATGTAAGTTTCATTGAGCAGTTCTTC. Translation: CAISDRDVSFIEQFF.

This sequence joins TRBV19 and TRBJ2-2, with 8 bases identical to TRBD1. V was clipped by 7 bases and J by 1 base; unmatched bases: 5. Germline assignment: CDR1 LNHDA and CDR2 SQIVND (reference sequence). The CDR3 has 15 amino acids. The CDR3 nucleotides read TGTGCCAGTAAAAAGGGGACAGGGAACACCGGGGAGCTGTTTTTT. Translating gives CASKKGTGNTGELFF.

V is TRBV19 and J is TRBJ1-5; D is ambiguous. V was cut by 4 bases and J by 2 bases, with 9 bases left in between. In germline, CDR1 is LNHDA, CDR2 SQIVND (reference sequence). The CDR3 has 14 amino acids. CDR3 sequence (DNA): TGTGCCAGTAGTAAAGGGAACGGCAATCAGCCCCAGCATTTT. The encoded protein is CASSKGNGNQPQHF.

The chain couples TRBV11-2 to TRBJ1-2; 8 nucleotides agree with TRBD1. V was pared by 5 bases and J by 4 bases, with 6 bases of the junction left unmatched. Per the germline V gene, CDR1 is SGHAT and CDR2 is FQNNGV. This CDR3 spans 14 amino acids. The CDR3 loop is CASSPLQGAYGYTF. Written as DNA, the CDR3 is TGTGCCAGCAGCCCCCTTCAGGGGGCCTATGGCTACACCTTC.

This chain links TRBV6-4 with TRBJ2-3; D is undetermined. This CDR3 contains 14 residues. CDR1 and CDR2 from the germline V gene are MRHNA and SNTAGT. V gave up 0 bases and J gave up 2 bases, with 6 bases separating them. The CDR3 here is CASSDSLTTDTQYF. Here the CDR3 DNA reads TGTGCCAGCAGTGACTCGCTAACCACAGATACGCAGTATTTT.

The chain uses TRBV5-5 and TRBJ1-1, with D possibly matching TRBD1 (6 bases). This CDR3 has 13 amino acids. Per germline, CDR1 SGHKS and CDR2 YYEKEE (reference sequence). The V end lost 7 bases, the J end lost 0 bases, and 10 bases lay between the germline ends. Written as DNA, the CDR3 is TGTGCCAGCGTGGGGGGCATGAACACTGAAGCTTTCTTT. Its protein product is CASVGGMNTEAFF.

This sequence joins TRBV5-4 and TRBJ1-2; D may be TRBD1 (5 bases). Per the germline V gene, CDR1 is SGHNT and CDR2 is YYREEE (reference sequence). The CDR3 consists of 14 residues. Trimming pared 3 bases from V and 0 bases from J, leaving 9 bases between. CDR3 region: CASSWDGANYGYTF. The CDR3 region has the DNA TGTGCCAGCAGCTGGGACGGAGCTAACTATGGCTACACCTTC.

This clone came up once. This sequence joins TRBV12-5 and TRBJ2-1; possible D gene TRBD2, 7 bases. CDR1 LGHNT and CDR2 FRNRAP come from the germline V gene. The CDR3 runs 15 residues. V was shortened by 1 base and J by 8 bases, with 15 bases between the two germline ends. The CDR3 DNA is TGTGCTAGTGGTTTGGCCGGGGGGCCTCGTGATGAGCAGTTCTTC. As protein: CASGLAGGPRDEQFF.

V and J are TRBV15 and TRBJ1-2; 7 bases line up with TRBD1. The CDR3 sequence is 15 residues long. The germline CDR1 and CDR2 sequences are LNHNV and YYDKDF (reference sequence). With V trimmed by 4 bases and J by 3 bases, 8 bases remained unmatched. The DNA for the CDR3 is TGTGCCACCAGCACTGAAGGGGGCCGGTACTATGGCTACACCTTC. Translation: CATSTEGGRYYGYTF.